This T cell receptor beta chain was profiled in a study of T cells in Graves' hyperthyroidism and ophthalmopathy (dated by TCRdb to the late 2010s). Looking at the study overall: Peripheral blood was sampled at the time of initial diagnosis, prior to any treatment. To identify distinguishing TCR V-J signatures, a discovery cohort of around 100 patients was used, comprising roughly 45 with Graves' ophthalmopathy and under 60 with stable Graves' hyperthyroidism. Prospective prediction of ophthalmopathy was tested in an independent validation cohort of 18 hyperthyroidism patients and some 17 patients who later progressed to ophthalmopathy. The approximately 98 discovery patients were randomly divided into training and test sets at a 7:3 ratio. In over five Graves' hyperthyroidism patients, the study also compared T-cell repertoires from thyroid tissue with T-cell repertoires from blood. After sampling, hyperthyroidism patients received methimazole starting at 30 mg daily, and ophthalmopathy patients received high-dose intravenous methylprednisolone. The paper describes TCR Vbeta CDR3 sequencing of 140 or so peripheral blood samples, made up of 43 ophthalmopathy patients, 70 to 80 hyperthyroidism patients and 17 progressor patients. What the study reported, not specific to this receptor: During validation, the model predicted progression to ophthalmopathy a median of roughly six months ahead of onset, with just under 71% sensitivity and 72% to 80% specificity. Sample size was not statistically predetermined, and blinding of investigators to group allocation was not performed. Most expanded thyroid clonotypes (frequency above 0.001) were also detected in blood, suggesting blood repertoires may reflect thyroid immune responses. A model built on a 13 V-J signature distinguished ophthalmopathy from stable hyperthyroidism, reaching 87.88% sensitivity and 81% to 83% specificity in cross-validation and 80%/75% in testing.

Ophthalmopathy patients had moderately to severely active disease, Clinical Activity Score of at least 3, NOSPECS grade of at least 4, and duration under 3 months. The study excluded patients with uncontrolled infections, other autoimmune diseases, pregnancy or lactation. Diagnoses were established on the basis of clinical symptoms, serum thyroxine and TRAb, thyroid ultrasound, and orbital computed tomography. Ficoll-Paque density gradient centrifugation was used to isolate PBMCs from about 10 ml of fresh peripheral blood. Trizol reagent was used to extract total RNA, and RNA quality was then checked on an Agilent 2100 Bioanalyzer. The TCR beta CDR3 regions were amplified from the RNA transcripts. A first-round RT-PCR of the TCR CDR3 used the HTBI primer set with the Qiagen OneStep RT-PCR kit. The libraries were constructed in a second round of multiplex PCR and then size-selected and purified. Libraries were sequenced paired-end with 100 bp reads on an Illumina HiSeq2000. In the original analysis: SOAPnuke was used to process the raw data, with reads discarded if the reads contained adapters or uncalled bases, had a mean Phred below 15, or lacked an exact constant-primer or identifier match. High-quality paired reads were merged with COPE v1.2.5, and unique nucleotide sequences were defined as clonotypes. MiTCR v1.1 was used to align the clonotypes against IMGT TRBV, TRBD and TRBJ reference segments. The analysis included only V-J combinations with a frequency above 0.0001, which together covered around 99% of the repertoires. The TCS score was defined as the ratio of F50 (clonal expansion) to E x V (chaos), calculated using BLOSUM62-based TCRdist between CDR3 peptides within each V-J. Welch's t-statistics and random forest reduced around 520 V-J features to around 14, which were used in a naive Bayes classifier (R e1071). TCRdb applied fastp at Q25 and MiXCR to the public reads, then kept only in-frame beta chains. One record per CDR3 amino acid sequence lists the most common genes and DNA. TCRdb, rather than the study authors, made the V and J calls. This sample lists about 270,000 distinct CDR3 sequences; roughly 22% were detected once. Roughly 60% of the sample rests with the top ten.

This clonotype was counted between two and nine times. Which antigen it targets is not known. Base qualities were left out, and no much larger clone turns up one base away. CDR1 and CDR2 (SGHAT, FQDESV) derive from the germline V gene (reference sequence). The trim is 6 bases for V and 1 base for J, with a gap of 9 bases between the germline ends. The CDR3 goes from the cysteine to the phenylalanine over 14 residues. Only CDR3 DNA remains: 42 bases, in frame from the first base. This chain joins TRBV11-1 to TRBJ2-2; no D segment can be confidently identified. The sequence was collected from a man aged 25 to 40 with Graves' ophthalmopathy. The specimen was blood. DNA sequence: TGTGCCAGCAGTGGACGCGTGAACACCGGGGAGCTGTTTTTT. Translated, it reads CASSGRVNTGELFF.